This entry describes one T cell receptor beta chain. This entry comes from a study of T-cell reconstitution after alpha-beta-depleted transplantation in children. The CDR3 is made up of 16 amino acids. CDR1 is SGHVS and CDR2 is FQNEAQ in the germline V gene. Trimming pared 1 base from V and 2 bases from J, leaving 15 bases between. As it was prepared, the TCRbeta library received unique molecular identifiers. Each CDR3 protein is one row after TCRdb ran MiXCR on the PCR reads. The repertoire includes hundreds of thousands of distinct CDR3 sequences, 15% to 20% of them detected once, and 2.5% to 3.5% sits in the top ten.

The sequence came from a human donor who donated a stem cell graft to a child with acute lymphoblastic leukemia. This sample comprised PBMCs from the stem cell graft donor, obtained from the stem cell graft. J is TRBJ2-7 and V is TRBV7-8; a weak D match, TRBD2 (6 bases). In DNA form, the CDR3 reads TGTGCCAGCAGCTTAGTTAGGAGGGCCAGAACCTACGAGCAGTACTTC. Its protein product is CASSLVRRARTYEQYF.